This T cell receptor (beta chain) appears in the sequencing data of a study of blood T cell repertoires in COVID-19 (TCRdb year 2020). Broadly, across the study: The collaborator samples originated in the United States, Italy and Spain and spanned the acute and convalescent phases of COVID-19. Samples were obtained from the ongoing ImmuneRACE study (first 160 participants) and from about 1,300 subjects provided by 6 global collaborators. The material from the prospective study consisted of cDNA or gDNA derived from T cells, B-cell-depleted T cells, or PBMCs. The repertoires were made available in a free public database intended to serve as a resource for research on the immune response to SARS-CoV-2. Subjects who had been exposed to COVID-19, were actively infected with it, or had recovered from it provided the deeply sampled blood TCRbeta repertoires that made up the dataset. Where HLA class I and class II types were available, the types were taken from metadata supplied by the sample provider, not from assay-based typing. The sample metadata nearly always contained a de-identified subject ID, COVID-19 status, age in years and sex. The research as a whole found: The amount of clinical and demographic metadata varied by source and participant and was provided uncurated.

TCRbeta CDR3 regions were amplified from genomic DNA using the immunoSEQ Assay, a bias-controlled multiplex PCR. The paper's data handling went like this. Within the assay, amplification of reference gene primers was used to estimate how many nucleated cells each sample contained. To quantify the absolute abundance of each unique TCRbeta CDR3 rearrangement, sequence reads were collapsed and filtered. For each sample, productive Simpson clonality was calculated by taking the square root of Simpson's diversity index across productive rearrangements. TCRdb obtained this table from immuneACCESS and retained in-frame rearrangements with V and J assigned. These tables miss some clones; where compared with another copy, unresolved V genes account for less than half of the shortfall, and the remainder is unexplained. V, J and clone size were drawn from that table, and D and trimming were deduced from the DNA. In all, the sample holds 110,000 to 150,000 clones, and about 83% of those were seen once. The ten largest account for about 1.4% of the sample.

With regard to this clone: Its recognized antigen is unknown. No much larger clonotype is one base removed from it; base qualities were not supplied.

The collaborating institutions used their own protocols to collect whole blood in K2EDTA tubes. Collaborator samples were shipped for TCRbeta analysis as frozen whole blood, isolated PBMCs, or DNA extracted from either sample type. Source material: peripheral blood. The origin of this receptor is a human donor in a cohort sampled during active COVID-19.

The CDR3: CASSLGGQVSTEAFF. The nucleotide sequence is given as TGCGCCAGCAGCTTGGGAGGACAGGTTAGCACTGAAGCTTTCTTT. The rearrangement joined TRBV5-1 to TRBJ1-1, with 7 junctional bases fitting TRBD1. CDR1 and CDR2 are drawn from the germline V gene: SGHRS, YFSETQ. Ends trimmed: V by 0 bases, J by 4 bases; bases unmatched to a gene: 6. Inclusive of the bounding cysteine and phenylalanine, the CDR3 is 15 residues long. Of the read, only the CDR3 DNA is kept; its 45 bases are in frame from base 1.